This entry concerns a single T cell receptor beta chain. The antigen remains undetermined. Constant-region reverse primers amplified full-length variable regions, followed by semi-nested Nested Universal Primer A PCR. TCRdb recomputed calls from the 5' RACE reads with MiXCR, one row per CDR3 protein. The data contain about 64,000 distinct CDR3 sequences, 22% of them seen just once; the ten biggest clones take up approximately 3%. Study-wide results and limits: Tumor-infiltrating Treg TCR alpha and beta sequences overlapped most with tumor naive CD4+ T cells, then blood naive. The TCR gene usage of tumor memory CD4+ T cells clustered together with blood and lymph node memory CD4+ cells and with lymph node naive CD4+ cells. The larger cohort examined one V-J beta rearrangement, not whole repertoires.

Germline V gene lookup returns CDR1 LNHNV and CDR2 YYDKDF (reference sequence). V lost 8 bases and J lost 7, with 14 bases in between. The CDR3 covers 12 residues. The sequencing input was memory CD4+ T cells sorted from a lymph node. Indicated subset: memory CD4+ T cells, CD4+CD45RO+CD25-. The chain carries TRBV15 and TRBJ1-2; no clear D. The TCR originated in a female donor with breast cancer. The DNA of the CDR3 is TGTGCCACCTCCTCGGGTATCGGTGGCTACACCTTC. It specifies CATSSGIGGYTF.